The 28 T cell receptor beta chains in this list originate from one sample, sequenced in a study of T cell changes during pregnancy in multiple sclerosis. Sequencing used immunoSEQ multiplex PCR; TCRdb keeps in-frame clones, though not all of them. Of about 130,000 clones listed, 96% are singletons. The material sequenced was peripheral blood, taken after pregnancy. The receptors derive from a female donor with multiple sclerosis, enrolled in a pregnancy study.

The CDR3 region has the DNA TGTGCCAGCAGTACTCTGGGGTTAGACAGGGTCAGCAATCAGCCCCAGCATTTT. Its translation is CASSTLGLDRVSNQPQHF. This chain links TRBV2 with TRBJ1-5, with 7 nucleotides matching TRBD1. This CDR3 spans 18 amino acids. V trimming: 5 bases; J trimming: 1 base; junction bases outside the gene matches: 14. CDR1 and CDR2 from the germline V gene are SNHLY and FYNNEI.

The chain is built from TRBV20-1 and TRBJ2-5; D not certain. CDR1 DFQATT and CDR2 SNEGSKA come from the germline V gene (reference sequence). The CDR3 is 10 residues long. Trimming removed 3 bases from V and 6 bases from J, with 5 bases in between. DNA of the CDR3: TGCAGTGCTAGTTCCAAGACCCAGTACTTC. It is translated as CSASSKTQYF.

The chain employs TRBV15 and TRBJ1-4; no firm D call. The ends were cut back, 0 bases at V and 8 bases at J, with 16 bases in the middle. The CDR3 contains 16 residues. Looked up from germline, CDR1 is LNHNV and CDR2 is YYDKDF (reference sequence). The CDR3 DNA reads TGTGCCACCAGCAGAGATTCCGTCGGCGGCTTCGAAAAACTGTTTTTT. It yields the protein CATSRDSVGGFEKLFF.

J is TRBJ2-3 and V is TRBV27; D may be TRBD2 (5 bases). V dropped 1 base and J dropped 10 bases, with 15 bases sitting between them. Germline V gives CDR1 MNHEY, CDR2 SMNVEV (reference sequence). The CDR3 spans 14 residues. The CDR3 spells CASSLLAGPGAQYF. Written as DNA, the CDR3 is TGTGCCAGCAGTTTATTAGCCGGGCCCGGGGCGCAGTATTTT.

The rearrangement uses TRBV4-3 and TRBJ2-3, with a weak D call TRBD2 (6 bases). Germline V gene sequence: CDR1 LGHNA, CDR2 YSLEER. Trimming pared 0 bases from V and 4 bases from J, leaving 14 bases between. CDR3 length: 16 residues. In DNA form, the CDR3 reads TGCGCCAGCAGCCAAGATCACGGGAGCGGTGCAGATACGCAGTATTTT. Amino acid sequence: CASSQDHGSGADTQYF.

This rearrangement joins TRBV5-1 to TRBJ2-2; the D gene is possibly TRBD1 (7 bases). CDR3 length: 18 amino acids. CDR1 is SGHRS, CDR2 YFSETQ, per germline. The germline V and J ends were trimmed by 4 bases and 2 bases, with 21 bases remaining between them. The CDR3 DNA reads as TGCGCCAGCAGCACCAGCGGAGCCAGGGGGGTCAACACCGGGGAGCTGTTTTTT. Translating gives CASSTSGARGVNTGELFF.

The chain is built from TRBV28 and TRBJ1-3, with D hard to call. The CDR3 is 12 residues long. Deletions cut 8 bases from V and 4 bases from J, with 9 bases between. Looked up from germline, CDR1 is MDHEN and CDR2 is SYDVKM. The CDR3 protein is CASVATGNTIYF. The CDR3 DNA reads TGTGCCAGCGTAGCAACCGGAAACACCATATATTTT. Based on the CDR3 plus reference TRBV28 and TRBJ1-3, the full variable domain is DVKVTQSSRYLVKRTGEKVFLECVQDMDHENMFWYRQDPGLGLRLIYFSYDVKMKEKGDIPEGYSVSREKKERFSLILESASTNQTSMYLCASVATGNTIYFGEGSWLTVV.

The J gene is TRBJ2-4, the V gene TRBV19; 8 bases are shared with TRBD2. This CDR3 region has 14 residues. V gave up 1 base and J gave up 8 bases; unmatched junction bases: 4. Germline V gene data show CDR1 as LNHDA and CDR2 as SQIVND (reference sequence). The CDR3 loop reads CASSIGLARDIQYF. In DNA, the CDR3 is TGTGCCAGTAGTATAGGACTAGCGAGGGACATTCAGTACTTC. Supplemented by reference TRBV19 and TRBJ2-4, the full variable domain reads DGGITQSPKYLFRKEGQNVTLSCEQNLNHDAMYWYRQDPGQGLRLIYYSQIVNDFQKGDIAEGYSVSREKKESFPLTVTSAQKNPTAFYLCASSIGLARDIQYFGAGTRLSVL.

This clone has only a few counts. V and J are TRBV29-1 and TRBJ2-3, with 7 positions matching TRBD1. Trimming at V came to 6 bases and at J to 3 bases, leaving 6 bases not matched to a gene. The CDR3 is 13 residues long. Germline values: CDR1 SQVTM, CDR2 ANQGSEA. CDR3 coding DNA: TGCAGCGTCCCGGGACAGTTAACAGATACGCAGTATTTT. Amino acid sequence: CSVPGQLTDTQYF.

This chain joins TRBV27 and TRBJ2-5; D is perhaps TRBD1 (6 bases). Trimming took 2 bases from V and 4 from J, leaving 14 bases between them. The CDR3 is 15 residues long. Germline lookup yields CDR1 MNHEY and CDR2 SMNVEV (reference sequence). This chain's CDR3 is CASSLGGTPGETQYF. CDR3 nucleotides: TGTGCCAGCAGTTTAGGGGGCACTCCCGGAGAGACCCAGTACTTC.

The gene calls are TRBV6-1 and TRBJ2-2; the D gene is possibly TRBD1 (6 bases). Trimming took off 8 bases at V and 5 bases at J, with 15 bases between the two ends. This CDR3 region has 14 residues. The germline gives CDR1 MNHNS, CDR2 SASEGT. CDR3 DNA: TGTGCCAGCTCGGCAGGGGTTGTGACCGGGGAGCTGTTTTTT. Translated: CASSAGVVTGELFF.

This clone was seen once. The chain carries TRBV11-2 and TRBJ2-7; 7 bases match TRBD2. CDR1 and CDR2 (germline): SGHAT, FQNNGV. The J segment lost 0 bases and the V segment lost 2 bases, leaving 4 bases of the junction unmatched. The CDR3 is made up of 15 amino acids. The DNA for the CDR3 is TGTGCCAGCAGCTTACCCGGGGGGATCTCCTACGAGCAGTACTTC. It yields the protein CASSLPGGISYEQYF. Variable domain in full (rest from reference TRBV11-2 and TRBJ2-7): EAGVAQSPRYKIIEKRQSVAFWCNPISGHATLYWYQQILGQGPKLLIQFQNNGVVDDSQLPKDRFSAERLKGVDSTLKIQPAKLEDSAVYLCASSLPGGISYEQYFGPGTRLTVT.

The V call is TRBV10-1, the J call TRBJ2-7, with 9 positions matching TRBD2. The length of the CDR3 is 15 residues. Germline V gene data show CDR1 as WNHNN and CDR2 as SYGVQD (reference sequence). J was trimmed by 2 bases and V by 9 bases; bases with no gene match: 11. CDR3 protein: CARNKGAGGTYEQYF. The CDR3 DNA reads TGCGCCAGAAATAAGGGGGCGGGAGGGACCTACGAGCAGTACTTC.

The V call is TRBV6-1, the J call TRBJ2-7; D unclear. V lost 5 bases and J 0 bases, leaving 8 bases between the germline ends. Looked up from germline, CDR1 is MNHNS and CDR2 is SASEGT. The CDR3 extends over 13 amino acids. CDR3 in DNA: TGTGCCAGCAGTACGGCTAGCTCCTACGAGCAGTACTTC. As protein: CASSTASSYEQYF.

The chain uses TRBV6-6 and TRBJ1-5, with D perhaps TRBD1 (5 bases). The CDR3 has 16 amino acids. V gave up 0 bases and J gave up 6 bases, with 15 bases separating them. CDR1 is MNHNY and CDR2 is SVGAGI in the germline V gene (reference sequence). The CDR3 nucleotides read TGTGCCAGCAGTTACTCCCCGACAGCTAGTTCTCAGCCCCAGCATTTT. It specifies CASSYSPTASSQPQHF.

This clone has only one observation. This chain uses TRBV7-9 with TRBJ1-2; no firm D call. Trimming shortened V by 1 base and J by 10 bases, and 13 bases separated the two germline ends. This CDR3 region has 13 residues. The V gene's germline CDR1 is SEHNR and CDR2 FQNEAQ (reference sequence). CDR3 amino acids: CASSLGGRRDYTF. In nucleotides, the CDR3 is TGTGCCAGCAGCTTAGGAGGGCGCCGGGACTACACCTTC.

Here the CDR3 reads CASSHGQVYGYTF. The DNA for the CDR3 is TGTGCCAGCAGCCACGGACAGGTCTATGGCTACACCTTC. This chain uses TRBV7-8 with TRBJ1-2; 7 bases align to TRBD1. Trimming took 5 bases from V and 4 from J; bases not matched to a gene: 4. The CDR3 runs to 13 residues. Per germline, CDR1 SGHVS and CDR2 FQNEAQ.

The chain combines TRBV7-9 with TRBJ1-1, with a weak D call TRBD1 (6 bases). Deletions cut 4 bases from V and 6 bases from J, with 15 bases between. The length of the CDR3 is 14 residues. Germline V gene lookup returns CDR1 SEHNR and CDR2 FQNEAQ (reference sequence). Written as DNA, the CDR3 is TGTGCCAGCAGCTCGGACAGTTTCCCCCCTGAAGCTTTCTTT. Protein: CASSSDSFPPEAFF.

V and J are TRBV5-1 and TRBJ2-3, with no clear D. Germline CDR1 reads SGHRS; CDR2 reads YFSETQ. The CDR3 runs to 13 residues. V dropped 1 base and J dropped 0 bases, with 3 bases sitting between them. DNA of the CDR3: TGCGCCAGCAGCTTGATAAGCACAGATACGCAGTATTTT. Translating it yields CASSLISTDTQYF.

This clone appeared once. J is TRBJ2-3 and V is TRBV5-1; TRBD2 aligns across 11 bases. Trimming cost V 4 bases and J 6 bases; bases outside gene matches: 4. From germline, CDR1 is SGHRS and CDR2 YFSETQ. This CDR3 contains 14 residues. CDR3 DNA: TGCGCCAGCAGCATACTAGCGGGGGTGGATACGCAGTATTTT. Translation: CASSILAGVDTQYF. Full variable domain (rest looked up from reference TRBV5-1 and TRBJ2-3): KAGVTQTPRYLIKTRGQQVTLSCSPISGHRSVSWYQQTPGQGLQFLFEYFSETQRNKGNFPGRFSGRQFSNSRSEMNVSTLELGDSALYLCASSILAGVDTQYFGPGTRLTVL.

The chain carries TRBV5-1 and TRBJ1-4; D might be TRBD1 (5 bases). The V end was cut by 0 bases, the J end by 0 bases, with 18 bases between. CDR3 length: 19 residues. From germline, CDR1 is SGHRS and CDR2 YFSETQ. CDR3 in DNA: TGCGCCAGCAGCTTGGCCGTTGTTGGAGGGGTAACAACTAATGAAAAACTGTTTTTT. Translated, it gives CASSLAVVGGVTTNEKLFF.

The chain recombines TRBV9 with TRBJ2-2; D is ambiguous. This CDR3 is built from 12 residues. V was clipped by 4 bases and J by 6 bases, with 7 bases between them. Germline V gene data show CDR1 as SGDLS and CDR2 as YYNGEE. The CDR3 spells CASSFNSGELFF. DNA of the CDR3: TGTGCCAGCAGCTTTAACTCCGGGGAGCTGTTTTTT.

The chain combines TRBV5-1 with TRBJ2-1, with TRBD2 matching over 13 bases. V lost 7 bases to trimming and J lost 2 bases; unmatched junction nucleotides: 9. Germline-derived CDR1 and CDR2 are SGHRS and YFSETQ. The CDR3 is 17 amino acids. For the CDR3, the DNA is TGCGCCAGCTCAAACGGACTAGCGGGAGCGCCCTACAATGAGCAGTTCTTC. It specifies CASSNGLAGAPYNEQFF.

V usage is TRBV6-5 and J usage is TRBJ2-5; tentatively, D is TRBD1 (6 bases). V shed 0 bases and J shed 2 bases, with 13 bases lying between them. Per the germline V gene, CDR1 is MNHEY and CDR2 is SVGAGI. There are 16 residues in the CDR3. The CDR3 coding sequence is TGTGCCAGCAGTTACTCGCACGGCCAGGGGCAAGAGACCCAGTACTTC. Amino acids: CASSYSHGQGQETQYF.

The V call is TRBV27, the J call TRBJ1-2; no firm D call. Per germline, CDR1 MNHEY and CDR2 SMNVEV (reference sequence). V lost 3 bases to trimming and J lost 3 bases, with 14 bases between them. The CDR3 has 15 amino acids. CDR3 DNA sequence: TGTGCCAGCAGTTTCAGCGGAAGACACTACTATGGCTACACCTTC. Translated, it gives CASSFSGRHYYGYTF.

The V call is TRBV29-1, the J call TRBJ2-1; a weak D match, TRBD2 (6 bases). Trimming left V 7 bases short and J 6 bases short, with 13 bases between. This CDR3 has 12 amino acids. Germline CDR1 reads SQVTM; CDR2 reads ANQGSEA. Written as DNA, the CDR3 is TGCAGCGCCGACGGGAGTCGCAATGAGCAGTTCTTC. This translates into CSADGSRNEQFF.

The chain employs TRBV7-2 and TRBJ1-2; D is unresolved. Germline assignment: CDR1 SGHTA and CDR2 FQGNSA. The germline V and J ends were trimmed by 2 bases and 6 bases, with 13 bases remaining between them. The CDR3 is 14 residues long. The CDR3 nucleotides read TGTGCCAGCAGCTTAATCGGAGGGTTCAATGGCTACACCTTC. Its protein is CASSLIGGFNGYTF.

This clone appeared a single time. The J gene is TRBJ1-5, the V gene TRBV28; maybe TRBD1 (5 bases). Germline V gives CDR1 MDHEN, CDR2 SYDVKM. The V end was cut by 1 base, the J end by 4 bases, with 8 bases between. The CDR3 is made up of 14 amino acids. The CDR3 loop is CASSLSGLNQPQHF. In nucleotides, the CDR3 is TGTGCCAGCAGTTTATCAGGGCTGAATCAGCCCCAGCATTTT.